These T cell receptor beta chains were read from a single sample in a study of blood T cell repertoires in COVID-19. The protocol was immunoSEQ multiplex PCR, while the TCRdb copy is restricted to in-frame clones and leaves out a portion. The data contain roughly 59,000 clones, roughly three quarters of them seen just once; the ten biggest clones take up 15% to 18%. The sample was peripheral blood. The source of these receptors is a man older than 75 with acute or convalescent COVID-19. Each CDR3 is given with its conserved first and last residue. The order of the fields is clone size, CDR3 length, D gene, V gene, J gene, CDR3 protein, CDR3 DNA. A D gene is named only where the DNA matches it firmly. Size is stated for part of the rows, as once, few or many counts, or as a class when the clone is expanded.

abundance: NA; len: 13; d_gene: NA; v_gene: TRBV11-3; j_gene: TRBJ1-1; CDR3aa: CASSSGYNTEAFF; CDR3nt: TGTGCCAGCAGCTCGGGGTACAACACTGAAGCTTTCTTT
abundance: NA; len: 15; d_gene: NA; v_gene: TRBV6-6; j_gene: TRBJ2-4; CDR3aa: CASSYADNLKNIQYF; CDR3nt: TGTGCCAGCAGTTACGCGGACAACCTCAAAAACATTCAGTACTTC
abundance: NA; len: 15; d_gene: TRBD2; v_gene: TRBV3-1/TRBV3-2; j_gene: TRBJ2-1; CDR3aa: CASSLGLAANNEQFF; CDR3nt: TGTGCCAGCAGCTTGGGACTAGCGGCTAACAATGAGCAGTTCTTC
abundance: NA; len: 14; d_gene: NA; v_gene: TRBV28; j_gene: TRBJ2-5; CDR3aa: CASDKSTTQETQYF; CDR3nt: TGTGCCAGCGATAAATCGACTACCCAAGAGACCCAGTACTTC
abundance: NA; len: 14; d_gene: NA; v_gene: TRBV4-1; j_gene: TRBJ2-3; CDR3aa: CASSQDAGTDTQYF; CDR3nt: TGCGCCAGCAGCCAAGATGCGGGCACAGATACGCAGTATTTT
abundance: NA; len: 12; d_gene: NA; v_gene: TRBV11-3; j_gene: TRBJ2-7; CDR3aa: CASSLDGGEQYF; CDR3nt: TGTGCCAGCAGCTTAGACGGGGGCGAGCAGTACTTC
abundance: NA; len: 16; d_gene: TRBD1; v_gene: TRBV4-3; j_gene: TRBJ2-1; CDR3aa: CASSRNRGQMYNEQFF; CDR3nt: TGCGCCAGCAGCCGGAACAGGGGGCAAATGTACAATGAGCAGTTCTTC
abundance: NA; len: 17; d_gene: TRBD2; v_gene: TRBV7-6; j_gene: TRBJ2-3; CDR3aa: CASSSSVIAGGTDTQYF; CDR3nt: TGTGCCAGCAGCTCATCTGTGATAGCGGGAGGCACAGATACGCAGTATTTT
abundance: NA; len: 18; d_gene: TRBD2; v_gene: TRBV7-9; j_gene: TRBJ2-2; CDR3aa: CASSLAGGRSSNTGELFF; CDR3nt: TGTGCCAGCAGCTTAGCAGGCGGGAGGAGCTCGAACACCGGGGAGCTGTTTTTT
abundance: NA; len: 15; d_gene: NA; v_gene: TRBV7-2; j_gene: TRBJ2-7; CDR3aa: CASSSQTGVSYEQYF; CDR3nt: TGTGCCAGCAGCTCCCAGACAGGCGTCTCCTACGAGCAGTACTTC
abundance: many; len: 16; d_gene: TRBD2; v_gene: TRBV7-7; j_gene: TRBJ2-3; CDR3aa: CASSPGLAASTDTQYF; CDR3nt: TGTGCTAGCAGTCCCGGACTAGCGGCCAGCACAGATACGCAGTATTTT
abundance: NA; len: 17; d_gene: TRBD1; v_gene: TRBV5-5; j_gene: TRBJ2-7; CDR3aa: CASSLAGGYLPTYEQYF; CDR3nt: TGTGCCAGCAGCTTGGCAGGGGGCTATCTTCCTACCTACGAGCAGTACTTC
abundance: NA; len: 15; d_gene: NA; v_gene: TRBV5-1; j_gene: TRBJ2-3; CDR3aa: CASSLRQQGTDTQYF; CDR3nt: TGCGCCAGCAGCTTACGGCAGCAGGGCACAGATACGCAGTATTTT
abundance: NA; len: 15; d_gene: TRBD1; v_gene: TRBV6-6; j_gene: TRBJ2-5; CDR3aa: CASSTTGTEKETQYF; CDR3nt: TGTGCCAGCAGTACAACCGGGACAGAAAAAGAGACCCAGTACTTC
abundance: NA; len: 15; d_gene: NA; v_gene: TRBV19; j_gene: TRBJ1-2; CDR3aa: CASSIEIQGRYGYTF; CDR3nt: TGTGCCAGTAGTATAGAGATACAGGGAAGATATGGCTACACCTTC
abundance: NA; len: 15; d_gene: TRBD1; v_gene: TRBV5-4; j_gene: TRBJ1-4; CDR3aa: CASSFPGQGGEKLFF; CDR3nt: TGTGCCAGCAGCTTTCCGGGACAGGGTGGTGAAAAACTGTTTTTT
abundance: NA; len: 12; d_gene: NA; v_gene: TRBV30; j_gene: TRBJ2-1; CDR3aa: CAWSPGVDEQFF; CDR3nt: TGTGCCTGGAGTCCGGGTGTCGATGAGCAGTTCTTC